This paragraph reports one T cell receptor (beta chain). The Seattle site enrolled patients during active infection and followed them longitudinally. Source study methods: Quantification of nucleated cells was approximated via reference gene primer amplification. TCRdb's table, derived via immunoSEQ multiplex PCR, lists solely in-frame clones and lacks some. From that table come the V and J calls and clone size; the DNA was used to work out D and trimming. The sample has fewer than 350,000 clones; roughly 90% are singletons. The CDR3 extends over 16 amino acids. CDR1 SNHLY and CDR2 FYNNEI come from the germline V gene. With V trimmed by 6 bases and J by 7 bases, 6 bases remained unmatched. The data originate from a study of blood T cell repertoires in COVID-19. Study-level background: From T cells, B-cell-depleted T cells, or PBMCs came the material, which was cDNA or gDNA.

The receptor was derived from a woman in her 30s with COVID-19, enrolled during active disease. Sequenced: peripheral blood. This chain links TRBV2 with TRBJ2-1; 16 nucleotides agree with TRBD2. The CDR3 DNA is TGTGCCAGCAGCGGGACTAGCGGGGGGGTTTTTAATGAGCAGTTCTTC. It translates to CASSGTSGGVFNEQFF.